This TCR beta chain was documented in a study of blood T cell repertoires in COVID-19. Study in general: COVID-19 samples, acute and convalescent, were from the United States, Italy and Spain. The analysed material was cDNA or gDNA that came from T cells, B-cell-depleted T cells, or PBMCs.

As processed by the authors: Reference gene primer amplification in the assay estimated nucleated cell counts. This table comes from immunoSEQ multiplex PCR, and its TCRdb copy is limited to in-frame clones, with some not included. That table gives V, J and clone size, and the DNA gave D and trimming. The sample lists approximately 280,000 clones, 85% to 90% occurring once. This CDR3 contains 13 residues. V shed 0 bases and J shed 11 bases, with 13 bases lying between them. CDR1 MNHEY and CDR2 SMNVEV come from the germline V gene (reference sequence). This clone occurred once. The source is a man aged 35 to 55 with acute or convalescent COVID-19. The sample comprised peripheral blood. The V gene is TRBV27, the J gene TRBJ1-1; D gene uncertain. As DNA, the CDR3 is TGTGCCAGCAGTTTATCTAATGAGGAAGCGGCTTTCTTT. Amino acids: CASSLSNEEAAFF.